This T cell receptor beta chain was sequenced during a study of neurological immune-mediated disorders. The study, taken as a whole, reports: Sharing of CDR3 amino acid sequences among expanded clones across subjects was absent, suggesting private repertoires in all groups.

In this sample, this clonotype turned up many times. Its antigen is not identified. An end of the junction differs from the germline gene, which may be a read error. The cDNA was synthesized by means of template-switch 5'RACE, which was carried out with 10-nucleotide random UMIs. Every sequencing run gave over 200 million TCR-beta sequences, taken from 15-18 subjects. MiXCR, run by TCRdb on the 5' RACE reads, gives a single entry per CDR3 protein. The table lists about 59,000 distinct CDR3 sequences, roughly 13% of them singletons, with roughly 10% in the top ten. A total of 2 million PBMCs stored at -80 degrees C provided the unsorted libraries. Germline V gene lookup returns CDR1 SGHTA and CDR2 FQGNSA. CDR3 length: 12 residues.

This chain uses TRBV7-2 with TRBJ2-7; no clear D. The receptor's source is a woman aged 60 to 75 with HTLV-1-associated myelopathy (HAM/TSP). Sequenced material: PBMCs. The CDR3 spells CASSLTTYEQYF. The CDR3 nucleotides read TGCGCCAGCAGCTTAACCACCTACGAGCAGTACTTC.